Listed below are T cell receptor beta chains from one sample, sequenced in a study of tumor and adjacent non-tumor tissue in lung cancer. From the multiplex PCR reads, TCRdb called clonotypes with MiXCR, one entry per CDR3 protein. In the table there are about 93,000 distinct CDR3 sequences, about 72% of which are singletons. The sequenced material came from lung tumor tissue. Every receptor here comes from a man aged 60 to 69 with non-small cell lung cancer. The CDR3 runs from the conserved cysteine through the conserved F or W. A D gene is named only where the DNA matches it firmly. Clone size is shown for a subset of rows, as once, few, many or a class of expanded clone.

J gene | D gene | V gene | clone size | CDR3 DNA | CDR3 protein
TRBJ1-1 | . | TRBV6-5 | . | TGTGCCAGTAGTTACACAGAGGAGAACACTGAAGCTTTCTTT | CASSYTEENTEAFF
TRBJ2-7 | . | TRBV20-1 | . | TGCAGTGCTAGAGTCCCAGCAGGAGGGGACGAGCAGTACTTC | CSARVPAGGDEQYF
TRBJ1-1 | . | TRBV11-2 | . | TGTGCAAGCAGCTTAGATAGACTGAGGGGCACTGAAGCTTACTTT | CASSLDRLRGTEAYF
TRBJ2-5 | . | TRBV6-6 | . | TGTGCCAGCAGTGCTCCGGGATCAGCGGTAGGAGAGACCCAGTACTTC | CASSAPGSAVGETQYF
TRBJ2-7 | . | TRBV29-1 | . | TGCAGCGTTGAAGAAGCCACCTACAAGCAATACTTC | CSVEEATYKQYF
TRBJ1-4 | . | TRBV11-2 | . | TGTGCCAGCGGCTTCCTGGGGTCTAATGTAAAACTGTTTTTT | CASGFLGSNVKLFF
TRBJ2-1 | . | TRBV11-2 | . | TGTGGCAGCAACCCGCACCGGGGGATGAGCGATGAGCAGTTCTTC | CGSNPHRGMSDEQFF
TRBJ2-4 | . | TRBV13 | many | TGTGCCAGCAGCTTAGGGGTAGGAGCCAAAAACATTCAGTACTTC | CASSLGVGAKNIQYF
TRBJ1-2 | . | TRBV6-6 | . | TGTGCCAGCGATGATACAGGGCCTGGCTACACCTTC | CASDDTGPGYTF
TRBJ2-7 | TRBD2 | TRBV11-3 | . | TGTTCCTCTAGGAGGGCTAGCGGGAGCTCCTACGAGCAGTACTTC | CSSRRASGSSYEQYF
TRBJ2-7 | . | TRBV6-5 | . | TGTGCCAGCAGTTACTCGTGCTGGGTGGGAGTAACCTACGAGCAGTACTTC | CASSYSCWVGVTYEQYF
TRBJ2-2 | . | TRBV11-3 | . | TGTACCAGTAGCTTGGAACACTTGAACACCGGGGAGCTGTTCTTT | CTSSLEHLNTGELFF
TRBJ2-1 | TRBD2 | TRBV4-2 | . | TGTACCAGCAGCCAAGCCAGCGGGAGGCCTTCTGATGAGCAGTTCTTC | CTSSQASGRPSDEQFF
TRBJ1-1 | . | TRBV28 | . | TGTGCCAGCAGTTGGGGGAGGGACGCTGAAGCTTTCTTT | CASSWGRDAEAFF